The next 19 T cell receptor beta chains were all read from a single sample in a study of T-cell memory formation after mild COVID-19. From the 5' RACE reads, TCRdb called clonotypes with MiXCR, one entry per CDR3 protein. The sample contains roughly 48,000 distinct CDR3 sequences, roughly 27% of which appear only once. Source material: PBMCs or a T cell subset sorted from them (not recorded which). The receptors here all came from a man younger than 35 who had mild COVID-19 (a few samples of this study predate the infection). Cell type and time point are not known.

In DNA form, the CDR3 reads TGTGCCAGCAGTTTACGCCGGGGTGAGCAGTTCTTC. Its protein is CASSLRRGEQFF. The chain is built from TRBV12-3 or TRBV12-4 and TRBJ2-1; perhaps TRBD2 as D (5 bases). V was shortened by 2 bases and J by 9 bases, with 8 bases between the two germline ends. CDR3 length: 12 amino acids.

The chain combines TRBV7-8 with TRBJ2-7; D is perhaps TRBD2 (6 bases). Germline values: CDR1 SGHVS, CDR2 FQNEAQ. CDR3 length: 12 amino acids. The V end lost 6 bases, the J end lost 7 bases, and 13 bases lay between the germline ends. CDR3 sequence: CASSSDGGEQYF. In DNA, the CDR3 is TGTGCCAGCAGTTCGGACGGAGGGGAGCAGTACTTC.

The genes are TRBV23-1 and TRBJ1-5, with TRBD1 as a possible D gene (6 bases). TRBV23-1 is placed among ORFs of uncertain function. The CDR3 has 15 residues. Trimming stripped 2 bases from V and 10 bases from J, with 18 bases between. This chain's CDR3 is CASSQDTWGHDPQHF. CDR3 in DNA: TGCGCCAGCAGTCAAGACACTTGGGGGCACGACCCCCAGCATTTT.

This chain connects TRBV7-2 to TRBJ2-1; D unresolved. CDR3 length equals 16 residues. Germline CDR1 SGHTA, CDR2 FQGNSA. Trimming removed 1 base from V and 1 base from J, with 11 bases in between. As DNA, the CDR3 is TGTGCCAGCAGCTTAGGTTCGTGGGGTTCCTACAATGAGCAGTTCTTC. It yields the protein CASSLGSWGSYNEQFF.

This clonotype has just a few counts. V and J are TRBV7-9 and TRBJ2-7, with TRBD1 identical over 11 bases. This CDR3 is built from 15 residues. The V and J ends lost 2 bases and 4 bases, in that order; junction bases with no gene match: 4. The V gene's germline CDR1 is SEHNR and CDR2 FQNEAQ (reference sequence). CDR3 protein: CASSLTGTGGYEQYF. The CDR3, as DNA: TGTGCCAGCAGCTTAACTGGGACAGGGGGATACGAGCAGTACTTC.

The chain couples TRBV5-1 to TRBJ1-1, with 9 bases that match TRBD1. The germline gives CDR1 SGHRS, CDR2 YFSETQ. This CDR3 region has 15 residues. With 3 bases clipped from V and 1 base from J, the junction kept 4 bases outside the gene matches. The CDR3 spells CASSSRQGENTEAFF. For the CDR3, the DNA is TGCGCCAGCAGCTCCCGACAGGGGGAGAACACTGAAGCTTTCTTT.

This clonotype was counted between two and nine times. This chain connects TRBV4-1 to TRBJ2-2; D unresolved. There are 11 residues in the CDR3. V shed 6 bases and J shed 7 bases, with 6 bases lying between them. Germline CDR1 is MGHRA and CDR2 is YSYEKL. The CDR3 DNA reads as TGCGCCAGCAGGGGTATCGGGGAGCTGTTTTTT. Translated: CASRGIGELFF.

The V call is TRBV3-1, the J call TRBJ2-2; D is uncertain. The V and J ends lost 4 bases and 1 base respectively, with 4 bases between them. The length of the CDR3 is 13 residues. The germline V gene has CDR1 LGHDT and CDR2 YNNKEL (reference sequence). The CDR3 reads CASSPENTGELFF. CDR3 DNA sequence: TGTGCCAGCAGCCCGGAGAACACCGGGGAGCTGTTTTTT.

V and J are TRBV7-6 and TRBJ2-7; TRBD2 matches at 8 bases. This CDR3 is built from 14 residues. Trimming took 5 bases from V and 3 from J; bases not matched to a gene: 6. Germline V gene sequence: CDR1 SGHVS, CDR2 FNYEAQ. The CDR3 DNA reads as TGTGCCAGCAGCCAGGGACTAGGAGTCTACGAGCAGTACTTC. Protein sequence: CASSQGLGVYEQYF.

This clonotype was observed a few times. The J gene is TRBJ2-1, the V gene TRBV11-2, with D hard to call. V lost 1 base to trimming and J lost 4 bases, with 14 bases between them. There are 16 residues in the CDR3. Germline CDR1 SGHAT, CDR2 FQNNGV. The CDR3 region has the DNA TGTGCCAGCAGCTTAGTCCCGGGCGGCTTTTACAATGAGCAGTTCTTC. Amino acid sequence: CASSLVPGGFYNEQFF.

The V gene is TRBV5-1, the J gene TRBJ1-2; possibly TRBD1 for D (5 bases). Germline V CDR1 and CDR2: SGHRS, YFSETQ. V lost 0 bases and J lost 8, with 8 bases in between. This CDR3 contains 12 residues. The CDR3 nucleotides read TGCGCCAGCAGCTTGGGCGGGGACGGCTACACCTTC. It translates to CASSLGGDGYTF.

The chain uses TRBV4-3 and TRBJ2-3; 8 positions match TRBD1. Germline V gene sequence: CDR1 LGHNA, CDR2 YSLEER. The V gene end was trimmed by 1 base and the J gene end by 3 bases; junction bases not matched to a gene: 3. This CDR3 is built from 15 residues. The CDR3: CASSQVRTGTDTQYF. As DNA, the CDR3 is TGCGCCAGCAGCCAAGTTCGGACAGGGACAGATACGCAGTATTTT.

V and J are TRBV7-6 and TRBJ2-1; 9 bases match TRBD2. The CDR3 consists of 15 residues. With 0 bases clipped from V and 7 bases from J, the junction kept 4 bases outside the gene matches. Germline loops: CDR1 SGHVS, CDR2 FNYEAQ. DNA for the CDR3: TGTGCCAGCAGCTTAGCGCGGGGGGGTGGAAATGAGCAGTTCTTC. Its protein product is CASSLARGGGNEQFF.

This clonotype was counted only a few times. The rearrangement uses TRBV15 and TRBJ2-5; 12 bases align to TRBD2. CDR1 and CDR2 (germline): LNHNV, YYDKDF (reference sequence). The CDR3 is made up of 18 amino acids. Losses at the gene ends were 1 base for V and 1 base for J; bases not matched to a gene: 7. This CDR3 reads CATSRVVGLAGPQETQYF. CDR3 DNA sequence: TGTGCCACCAGCAGAGTCGTGGGACTAGCGGGCCCCCAAGAGACCCAGTACTTC. The whole variable domain, filled in from reference TRBV15 and TRBJ2-5, reads DAMVIQNPRYQVTQFGKPVTLSCSQTLNHNVMYWYQQKSSQAPKLLFHYYDKDFNNEADTPDNFQSRRPNTSFCFLDIRSPGLGDTAMYLCATSRVVGLAGPQETQYFGPGTRLLVL.

The rearrangement uses TRBV15 and TRBJ2-7, with D perhaps matching TRBD2 (5 bases). This CDR3 comprises 15 residues. Trimming shortened V by 0 bases and J by 4 bases, and 13 bases separated the two germline ends. The germline V gene has CDR1 LNHNV and CDR2 YYDKDF (reference sequence). The CDR3 is CATSRDRGRGYEQYF. The CDR3 DNA reads TGTGCCACCAGCAGAGATCGGGGAAGAGGGTACGAGCAGTACTTC.

This chain links TRBV7-3 with TRBJ2-7; D possibly corresponds to TRBD1 (6 bases). From germline, CDR1 is SGHTA and CDR2 FQGTGA. Deletions cut 5 bases from V and 2 bases from J, with 13 bases between. The CDR3 is 14 residues long. CDR3 loop: CASSPTGSPYEQYV. The CDR3 nucleotides read TGTGCCAGCAGCCCTACAGGGTCCCCCTACGAGCAGTACGTC.

V usage is TRBV11-2 and J usage is TRBJ2-7; D not resolved. Germline CDR1 is SGHAT and CDR2 is FQNNGV. Trimming removed 5 bases at V and 6 bases at J, with 11 bases between. The CDR3 contains 12 residues. This CDR3 is CASSLTGFEQYV. CDR3 in DNA: TGTGCCAGCAGCCTCACCGGGTTCGAGCAGTACGTC.

V is TRBV10-2 and J is TRBJ2-1; possible D gene TRBD2, 5 bases. V lost 0 bases and J 0 bases, leaving 9 bases between the germline ends. The CDR3 extends over 16 amino acids. Germline loops: CDR1 WSHSY, CDR2 SAAADI. The CDR3: CASSESMGSSYNEQFF. The CDR3 DNA follows: TGCGCCAGCAGTGAGTCGATGGGGAGCTCCTACAATGAGCAGTTCTTC.

This clonotype was found a few times. V usage is TRBV7-6 and J usage is TRBJ2-2, with D perhaps given as TRBD1 or TRBD2 (5 bases each). The germline gives CDR1 SGHVS, CDR2 FNYEAQ. CDR3 size: 15 residues. The V gene lost 5 bases and the J gene lost 0 bases, with 10 bases spanning the gap. CDR3: CASSTGTSNTGELFF. CDR3 coding DNA: TGTGCCAGCAGCACGGGGACGTCGAACACCGGGGAGCTGTTTTTT.